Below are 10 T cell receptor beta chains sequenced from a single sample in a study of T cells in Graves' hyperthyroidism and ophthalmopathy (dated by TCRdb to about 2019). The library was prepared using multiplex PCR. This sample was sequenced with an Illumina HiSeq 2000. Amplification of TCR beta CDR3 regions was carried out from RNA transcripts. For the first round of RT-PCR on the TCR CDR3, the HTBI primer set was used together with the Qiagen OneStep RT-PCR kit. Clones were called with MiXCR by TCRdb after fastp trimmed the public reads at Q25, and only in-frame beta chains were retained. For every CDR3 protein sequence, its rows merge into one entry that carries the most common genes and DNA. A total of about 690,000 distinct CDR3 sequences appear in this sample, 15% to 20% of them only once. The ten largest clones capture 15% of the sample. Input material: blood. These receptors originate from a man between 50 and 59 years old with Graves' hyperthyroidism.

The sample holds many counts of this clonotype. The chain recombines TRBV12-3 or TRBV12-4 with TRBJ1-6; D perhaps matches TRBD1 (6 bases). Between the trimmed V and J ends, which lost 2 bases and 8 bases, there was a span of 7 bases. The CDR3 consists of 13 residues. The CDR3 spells CASSLQGYSPLHF. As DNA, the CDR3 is TGTGCCAGCAGTTTACAGGGGTATTCACCCCTCCACTTT.

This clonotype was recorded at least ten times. The CDR3 coding sequence is TGTGCCAGCAGCTTGGGCGGGAGTCCCGCCGAGCAGTACTTC. Translation: CASSLGGSPAEQYF. The V gene is TRBV7-8, the J gene TRBJ2-7; 7 nucleotides align to TRBD2. The CDR3 length is 14 residues. With V trimmed by 3 bases and J by 6 bases, 8 bases remained unmatched. The germline V gene has CDR1 SGHVS and CDR2 FQNEAQ.

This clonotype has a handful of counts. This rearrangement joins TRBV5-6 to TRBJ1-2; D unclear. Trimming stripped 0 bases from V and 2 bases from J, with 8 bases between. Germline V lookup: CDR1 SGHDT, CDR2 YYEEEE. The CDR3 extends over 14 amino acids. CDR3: CASSLADRNYGYTF. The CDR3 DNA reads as TGTGCCAGCAGCTTGGCCGATAGGAACTATGGCTACACCTTC.

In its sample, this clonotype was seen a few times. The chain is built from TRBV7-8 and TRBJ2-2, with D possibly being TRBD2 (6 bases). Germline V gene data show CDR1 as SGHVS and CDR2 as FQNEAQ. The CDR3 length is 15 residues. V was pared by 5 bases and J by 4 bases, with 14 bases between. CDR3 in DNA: TGTGCCAGCAGCCCCCGGGAGTTCGGCACCGGGGAGCTGTTTTTT. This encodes CASSPREFGTGELFF.

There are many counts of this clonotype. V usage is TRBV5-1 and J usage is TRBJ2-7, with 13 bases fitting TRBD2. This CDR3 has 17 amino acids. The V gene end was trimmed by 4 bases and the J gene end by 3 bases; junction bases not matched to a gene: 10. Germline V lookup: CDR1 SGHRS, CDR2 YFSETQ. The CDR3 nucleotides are TGCGCCAGCAGCGACCGGACTAGCGGGAGTATTAGCTACGAGCAGTACTTC. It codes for CASSDRTSGSISYEQYF.

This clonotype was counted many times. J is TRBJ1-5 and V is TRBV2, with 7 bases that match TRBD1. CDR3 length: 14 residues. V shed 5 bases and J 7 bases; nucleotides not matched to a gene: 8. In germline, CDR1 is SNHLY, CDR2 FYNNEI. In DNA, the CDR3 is TGTGCCAGCAGTCCCCTAGGGGGCCAACAGCCCCAGCATTTT. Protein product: CASSPLGGQQPQHF.

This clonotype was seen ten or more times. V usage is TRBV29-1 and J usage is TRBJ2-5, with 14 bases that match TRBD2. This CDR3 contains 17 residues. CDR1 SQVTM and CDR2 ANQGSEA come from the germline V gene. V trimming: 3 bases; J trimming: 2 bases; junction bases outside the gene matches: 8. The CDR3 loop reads CSVDPGTSGSRQETQYF. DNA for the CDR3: TGCAGCGTTGACCCGGGGACTAGCGGGAGTAGGCAAGAGACCCAGTACTTC.

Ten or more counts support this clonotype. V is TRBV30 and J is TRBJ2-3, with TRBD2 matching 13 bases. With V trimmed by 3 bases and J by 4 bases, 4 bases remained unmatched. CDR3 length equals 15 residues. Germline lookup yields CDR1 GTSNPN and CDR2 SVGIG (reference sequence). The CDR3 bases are TGTGCCTGGAGCAGACTAGCGGGAGGTCCAGATACGCAGTATTTT. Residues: CAWSRLAGGPDTQYF.

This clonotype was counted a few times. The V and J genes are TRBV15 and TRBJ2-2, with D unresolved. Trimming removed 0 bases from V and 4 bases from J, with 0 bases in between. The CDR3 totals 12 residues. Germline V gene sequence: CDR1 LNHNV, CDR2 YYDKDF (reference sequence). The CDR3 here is CATSRDTGELFF. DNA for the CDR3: TGTGCCACCAGCAGAGACACCGGGGAGCTGTTTTTT.

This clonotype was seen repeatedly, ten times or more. This chain's CDR3 is CASRPAEWAKNIQYF. Written as DNA, the CDR3 is TGTGCCAGCAGACCAGCGGAGTGGGCCAAAAACATTCAGTACTTC. This rearrangement joins TRBV14 to TRBJ2-4, with D maybe TRBD2 (5 bases). The germline V gene encodes CDR1 SGHDN and CDR2 FVKESK. The CDR3 consists of 15 residues. V lost 6 bases and J lost 1, with 13 bases in between.